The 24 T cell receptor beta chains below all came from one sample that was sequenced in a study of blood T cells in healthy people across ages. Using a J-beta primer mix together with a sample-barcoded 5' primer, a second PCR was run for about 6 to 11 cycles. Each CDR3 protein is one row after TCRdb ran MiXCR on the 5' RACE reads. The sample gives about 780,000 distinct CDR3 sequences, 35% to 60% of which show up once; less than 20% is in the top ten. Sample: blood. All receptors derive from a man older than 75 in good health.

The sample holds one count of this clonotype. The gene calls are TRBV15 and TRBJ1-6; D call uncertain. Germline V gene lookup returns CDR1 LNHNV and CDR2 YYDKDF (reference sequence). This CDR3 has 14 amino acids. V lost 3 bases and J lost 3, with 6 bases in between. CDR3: CATSSTLYNSPLHF. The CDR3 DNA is TGTGCCACCAGCAGTACCCTCTATAATTCACCCCTCCACTTT.

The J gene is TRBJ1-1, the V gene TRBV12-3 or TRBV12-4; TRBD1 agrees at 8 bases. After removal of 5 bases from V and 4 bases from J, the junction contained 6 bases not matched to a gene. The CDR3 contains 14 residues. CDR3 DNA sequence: TGTGCCAGCAGTGGCAGAGGACAGGGCACTGAAGCTTTCTTT. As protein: CASSGRGQGTEAFF.

DNA for the CDR3: TGTGCCAGCAGCTTAGGCGGGAGGTTGAATGAGCAGTTCTTC. Its protein product is CASSLGGRLNEQFF. This sequence joins TRBV7-2 and TRBJ2-1; 8 bases are a match to TRBD2. Germline V gene sequence: CDR1 SGHTA, CDR2 FQGNSA. Losses at the gene ends were 1 base for V and 7 bases for J; bases not matched to a gene: 3. The CDR3 has 14 amino acids.

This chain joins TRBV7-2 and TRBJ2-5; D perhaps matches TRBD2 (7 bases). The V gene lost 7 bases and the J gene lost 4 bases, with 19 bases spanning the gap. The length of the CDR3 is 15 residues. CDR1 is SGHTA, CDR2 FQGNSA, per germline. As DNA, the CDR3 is TGTGCCAGCATCTCACAGGGAGGGAAGGGAGAGACCCAGTACTTC. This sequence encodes CASISQGGKGETQYF.

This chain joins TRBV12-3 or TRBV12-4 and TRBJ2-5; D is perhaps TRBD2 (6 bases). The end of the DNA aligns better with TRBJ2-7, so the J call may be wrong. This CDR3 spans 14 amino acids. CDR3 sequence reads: CASSLAGSIYEQYF. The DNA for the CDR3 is TGTGCCAGCAGTTTGGCGGGGTCGATCTACGAGCAGTACTTC.

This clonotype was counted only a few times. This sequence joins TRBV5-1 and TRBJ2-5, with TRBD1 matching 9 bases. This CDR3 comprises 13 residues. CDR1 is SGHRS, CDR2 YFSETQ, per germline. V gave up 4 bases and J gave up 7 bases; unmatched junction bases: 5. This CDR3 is CASSRDREGTQYF. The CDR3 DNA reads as TGCGCCAGCAGCCGGGACAGGGAGGGGACCCAGTACTTC.

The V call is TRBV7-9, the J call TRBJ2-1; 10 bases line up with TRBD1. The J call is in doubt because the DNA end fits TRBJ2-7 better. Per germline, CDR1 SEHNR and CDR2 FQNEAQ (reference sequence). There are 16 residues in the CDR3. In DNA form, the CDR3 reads TGTGCCAGCAGCAAAACCGGGACAGGGGCCTACAATGAGCAGTACTTC. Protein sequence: CASSKTGTGAYNEQYF.

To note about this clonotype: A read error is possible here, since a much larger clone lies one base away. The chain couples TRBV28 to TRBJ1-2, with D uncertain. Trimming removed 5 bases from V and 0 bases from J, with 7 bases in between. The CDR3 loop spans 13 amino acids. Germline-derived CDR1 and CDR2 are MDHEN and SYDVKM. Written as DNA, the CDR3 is TGTGCCAGCAGTCGAAACCCTAACTATGGCTACACCTTC. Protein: CASSRNPNYGYTF.

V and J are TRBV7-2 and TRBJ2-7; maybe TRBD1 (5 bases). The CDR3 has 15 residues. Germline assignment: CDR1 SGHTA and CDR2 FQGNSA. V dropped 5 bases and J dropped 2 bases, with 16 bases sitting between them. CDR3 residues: CASSLAPGWTYEQYF. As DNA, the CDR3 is TGTGCCAGCAGCCTTGCCCCAGGGTGGACCTACGAGCAGTACTTC.

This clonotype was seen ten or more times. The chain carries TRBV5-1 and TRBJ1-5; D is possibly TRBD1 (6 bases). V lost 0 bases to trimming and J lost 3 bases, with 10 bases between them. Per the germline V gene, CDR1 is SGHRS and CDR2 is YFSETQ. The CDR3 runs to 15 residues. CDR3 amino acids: CASSLGGHANQPQHF. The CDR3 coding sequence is TGCGCCAGCAGCTTGGGGGGGCACGCCAATCAGCCCCAGCATTTT.

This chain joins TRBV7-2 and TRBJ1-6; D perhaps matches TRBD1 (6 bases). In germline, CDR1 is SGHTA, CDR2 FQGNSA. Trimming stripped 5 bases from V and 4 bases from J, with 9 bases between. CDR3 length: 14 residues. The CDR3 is CASSRTVYNSPLHF. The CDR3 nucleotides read TGTGCCAGCAGCCGGACAGTTTATAATTCACCCCTCCACTTT.

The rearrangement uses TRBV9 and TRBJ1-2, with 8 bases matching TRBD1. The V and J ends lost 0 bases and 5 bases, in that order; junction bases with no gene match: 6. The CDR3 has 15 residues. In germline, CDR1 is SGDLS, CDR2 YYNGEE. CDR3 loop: CASSVEAGGWYGYTF. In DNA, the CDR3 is TGTGCCAGCAGCGTAGAGGCAGGGGGCTGGTATGGCTACACCTTC.

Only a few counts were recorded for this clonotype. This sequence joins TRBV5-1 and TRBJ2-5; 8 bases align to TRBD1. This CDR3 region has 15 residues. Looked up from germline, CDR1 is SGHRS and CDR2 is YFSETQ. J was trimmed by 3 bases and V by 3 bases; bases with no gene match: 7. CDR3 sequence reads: CASSSGTGGEETQYF. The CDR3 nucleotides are TGCGCCAGCAGCTCGGGAACAGGGGGAGAAGAGACCCAGTACTTC.

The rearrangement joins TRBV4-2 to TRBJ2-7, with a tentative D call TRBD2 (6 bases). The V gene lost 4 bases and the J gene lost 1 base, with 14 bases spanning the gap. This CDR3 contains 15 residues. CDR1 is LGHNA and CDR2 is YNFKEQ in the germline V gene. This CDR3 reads CASSLETGRSYEQYF. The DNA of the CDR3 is TGTGCCAGCAGCCTGGAGACCGGGAGATCCTACGAGCAGTACTTC.

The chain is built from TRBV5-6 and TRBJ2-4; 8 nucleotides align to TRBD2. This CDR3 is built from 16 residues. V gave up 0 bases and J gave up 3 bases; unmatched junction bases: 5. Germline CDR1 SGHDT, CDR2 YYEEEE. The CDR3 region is CASSLEAGAGKNIQYF. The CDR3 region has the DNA TGTGCCAGCAGCTTGGAAGCGGGAGCTGGCAAAAACATTCAGTACTTC.

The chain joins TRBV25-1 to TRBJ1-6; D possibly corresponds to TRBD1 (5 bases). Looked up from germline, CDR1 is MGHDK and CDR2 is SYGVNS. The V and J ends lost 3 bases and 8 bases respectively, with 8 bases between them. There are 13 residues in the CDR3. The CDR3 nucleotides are TGTGCCAGCAGTGACAGGGAAGATTCACCCCTCCACTTT. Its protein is CASSDREDSPLHF.

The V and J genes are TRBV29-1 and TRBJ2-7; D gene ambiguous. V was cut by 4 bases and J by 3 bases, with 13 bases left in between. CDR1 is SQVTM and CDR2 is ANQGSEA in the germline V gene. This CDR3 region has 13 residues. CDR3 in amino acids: CSVGGGERYEQYF. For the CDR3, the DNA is TGCAGCGTTGGGGGTGGGGAACGCTACGAGCAGTACTTC.

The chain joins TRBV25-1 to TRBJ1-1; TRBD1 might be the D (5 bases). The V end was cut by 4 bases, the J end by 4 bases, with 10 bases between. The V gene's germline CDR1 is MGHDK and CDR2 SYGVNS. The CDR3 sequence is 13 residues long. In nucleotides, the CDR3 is TGTGCCAGCAGTGGAGTCGGGGGCACTGAAGCTTTCTTT. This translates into CASSGVGGTEAFF.

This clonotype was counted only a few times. The chain's CDR3 is CASSLRWGGLYEQYF. CDR3 DNA: TGTGCCAGCAGCTTAAGGTGGGGAGGACTATACGAGCAGTACTTC. The chain carries TRBV7-2 and TRBJ2-7; a weak D match, TRBD2 (6 bases). This CDR3 has 15 amino acids. Trimming stripped 2 bases from V and 4 bases from J, with 15 bases between. Germline values: CDR1 SGHTA, CDR2 FQGNSA.

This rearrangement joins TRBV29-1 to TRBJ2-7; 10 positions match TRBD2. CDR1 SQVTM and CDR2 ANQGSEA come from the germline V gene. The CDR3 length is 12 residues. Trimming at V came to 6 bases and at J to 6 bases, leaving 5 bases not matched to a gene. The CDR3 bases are TGCAGCGTGGGGCTAGCGGGAGCCGAGCAGTACTTC. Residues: CSVGLAGAEQYF.

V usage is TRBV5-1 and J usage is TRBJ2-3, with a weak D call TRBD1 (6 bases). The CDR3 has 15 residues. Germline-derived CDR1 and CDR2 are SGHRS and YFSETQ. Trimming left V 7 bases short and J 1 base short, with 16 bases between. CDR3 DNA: TGCGCCAGCGGCCAAGCTCCAGGGGGCACAGATACGCAGTATTTT. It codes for CASGQAPGGTDTQYF.

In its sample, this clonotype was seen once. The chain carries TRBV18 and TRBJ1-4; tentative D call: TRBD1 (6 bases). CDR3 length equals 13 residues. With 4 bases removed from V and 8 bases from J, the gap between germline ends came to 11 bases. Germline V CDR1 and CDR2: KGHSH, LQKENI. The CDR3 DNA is TGTGCCAGCTCACTACAGGGTGAAGAAAAACTGTTTTTT. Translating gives CASSLQGEEKLFF.

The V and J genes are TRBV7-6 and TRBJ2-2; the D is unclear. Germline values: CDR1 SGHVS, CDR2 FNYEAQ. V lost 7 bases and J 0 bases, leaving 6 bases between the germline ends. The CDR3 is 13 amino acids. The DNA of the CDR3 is TGTGCCAGCAACCACGCGAACACCGGGGAGCTGTTTTTT. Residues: CASNHANTGELFF.

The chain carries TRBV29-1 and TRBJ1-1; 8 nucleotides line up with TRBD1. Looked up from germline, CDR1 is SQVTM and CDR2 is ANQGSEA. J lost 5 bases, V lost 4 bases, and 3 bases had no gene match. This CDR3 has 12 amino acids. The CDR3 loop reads CSVVQGVTEAFF. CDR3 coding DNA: TGCAGCGTTGTACAGGGGGTTACTGAAGCTTTCTTT.